These 10 T cell receptor beta chains came from one sample sequenced in a study of cytomegalovirus exposure and HLA in healthy donors. Use of 60 Vbeta and 13 Jbeta primers characterized the PCR. TCRdb's copy holds only in-frame clones and misses some; the assay was immunoSEQ multiplex PCR. In the table there are 150,000 to 200,000 clones, less than 90% of which are singletons. Source material: PBMCs. These receptors were obtained from a girl less than two years old in good health and CMV-seronegative.

The chain carries TRBV29-1 and TRBJ1-2; 7 bases align to TRBD1. Trimming removed 3 bases from V and 4 bases from J; junction bases left unmatched: 5. Germline values: CDR1 SQVTM, CDR2 ANQGSEA. This CDR3 region has 13 residues. CDR3 region: CSVDKGAFYGYTF. The CDR3 region has the DNA TGCAGCGTTGATAAGGGGGCGTTCTATGGCTACACCTTC.

The chain is built from TRBV9 and TRBJ2-3, with TRBD1 matching over 9 bases. CDR1 is SGDLS, CDR2 YYNGEE, per germline. J gave up 5 bases and V 4 bases, and 11 bases lay outside the gene matches. CDR3 length: 16 amino acids. In DNA, the CDR3 is TGTGCCAGCAGCCCCTGGGGACAGGGTAGGTTAGATACGCAGTATTTT. Translated: CASSPWGQGRLDTQYF.

V usage is TRBV30 and J usage is TRBJ2-1; TRBD2 is a possible D gene (5 bases). Per germline, CDR1 GTSNPN and CDR2 SVGIG (reference sequence). The CDR3 length is 12 residues. Trimming took off 2 bases at V and 8 bases at J, with 10 bases between the two ends. Here the CDR3 reads CAWSSSGDEQFF. As DNA, the CDR3 is TGTGCCTGGAGTTCCAGCGGTGATGAGCAGTTCTTC. The full variable domain, rest sourced from reference TRBV30 and TRBJ2-1, is SQTIHQWPATLVQPVGSPLSLECTVEGTSNPNLYWYRQAAGRGLQLLFYSVGIGQISSEVPQNLSASRPQDRQFILSSKKLLLSDSGFYLCAWSSSGDEQFFGPGTRLTVL.

The rearrangement joins TRBV27 to TRBJ2-3; TRBD2 aligns across 11 bases. CDR3 size: 18 residues. Germline V gene sequence: CDR1 MNHEY, CDR2 SMNVEV (reference sequence). V was pared by 4 bases and J by 4 bases, with 13 bases of the junction left unmatched. CDR3 coding DNA: TGTGCCAGCAGTTACACAAGTATCAGACTAGCGGGATCAGATACGCAGTATTTT. Amino acids: CASSYTSIRLAGSDTQYF.

The chain couples TRBV19 to TRBJ1-1, with 9 bases aligning to TRBD1. Germline lookup yields CDR1 LNHDA and CDR2 SQIVND (reference sequence). J was trimmed by 9 bases and V by 0 bases; bases with no gene match: 2. This CDR3 contains 13 residues. The DNA of the CDR3 is TGTGCCAGTAGTATAGAAACAGGGGGCAAAGCTTTCTTT. It encodes CASSIETGGKAFF.

The rearrangement links TRBV11-3 to TRBJ2-1; 8 bases line up with TRBD2. V shed 1 base, J shed 9 bases, and the junction held 5 bases outside the gene matches. The germline V gene encodes CDR1 SGHNT and CDR2 YENEEA. The CDR3 has 14 amino acids. CDR3 loop: CASSLGSGSGEQFF. The CDR3 DNA sequence: TGTGCCAGCAGCTTAGGGAGCGGGAGTGGTGAGCAGTTCTTC.

V usage is TRBV9 and J usage is TRBJ2-3; D remains ambiguous. The CDR3 totals 13 residues. The V gene's germline CDR1 is SGDLS and CDR2 YYNGEE. The V and J ends lost 1 base and 4 bases respectively, with 7 bases between them. DNA for the CDR3: TGTGCCAGCAGCGTAATTCCGGCAGATACGCAGTATTTT. Its translation is CASSVIPADTQYF. The whole variable domain, filled in from reference TRBV9 and TRBJ2-3, reads DSGVTQTPKHLITATGQRVTLRCSPRSGDLSVYWYQQSLDQGLQFLIQYYNGEERAKGNILERFSAQQFPDLHSELNLSSLELGDSALYFCASSVIPADTQYFGPGTRLTVL.

This chain joins TRBV7-2 and TRBJ1-1; 11 nucleotides agree with TRBD1. V was pared by 1 base and J by 2 bases, with 6 bases of the junction left unmatched. CDR3 size: 17 residues. The V gene's germline CDR1 is SGHTA and CDR2 FQGNSA. CDR3 residues: CASSLGRDRGFNTEAFF. The CDR3 region has the DNA TGTGCCAGCAGCTTAGGGAGGGACAGGGGGTTTAACACTGAAGCTTTCTTT.

This clone has only one observation. V is TRBV2 and J is TRBJ2-3; D unresolved. This CDR3 has 13 residues. Germline V gene data show CDR1 as SNHLY and CDR2 as FYNNEI. The V end lost 0 bases, the J end lost 4 bases, and 5 bases lay between the germline ends. The CDR3 sequence: CASSEARPDTQYF. CDR3 bases: TGTGCCAGCAGTGAAGCGCGTCCAGATACGCAGTATTTT.

This chain connects TRBV27 to TRBJ2-7, with D perhaps matching TRBD1 (5 bases). CDR1 and CDR2 from the germline V gene are MNHEY and SMNVEV (reference sequence). V was shortened by 1 base and J by 3 bases, with 13 bases between the two germline ends. The CDR3 consists of 15 residues. As DNA, the CDR3 is TGTGCCAGCAGTTTATTGGGCCAGACAGTCTACGAGCAGTACTTC. Its protein is CASSLLGQTVYEQYF.